One T cell receptor beta chain is described in this entry. The antigen remains unidentified. This sample was included in a study of response to subunit inactivated influenza vaccine. Study-level points and caveats: Authors suggested that a seasonal influenza vaccination recruits few new T cells each time.

The CDR3 has 16 amino acids. The V end lost 5 bases, the J end lost 2 bases, and 16 bases lay between the germline ends. TCRdb reanalysed the RT-PCR reads using MiXCR and keeps one entry per CDR3 protein. The sample contains approximately 730,000 distinct CDR3 sequences, over 11% of which appear only once. This clonotype originated in a man in his fifties or sixties who received an inactivated influenza vaccine. The rearrangement links TRBV12-3 or TRBV12-4 to TRBJ2-1; a possible D gene is TRBD1 (6 bases). Sequenced here: PBMCs from blood, sampled 14 days before vaccination. The CDR3 coding sequence is TGTGCCAGCAGTCCGAGGTCAGGGGAGACCTACAATGAGCAGTTCTTC. The encoded protein is CASSPRSGETYNEQFF.